What follows are 3 T cell receptor beta chains derived from one specimen sequenced in a study of T cells in narcolepsy. Sequencing was performed with immunoSEQ multiplex PCR; in TCRdb, only in-frame clones are kept and a portion is missing. The sample holds roughly 30,000 clones, about four fifths seen once. Material: memory (CD45RA-) CD4+ T cells from blood. These TCRs come from a human donor in good health.

This clone was observed a single time. V is TRBV5-1 and J is TRBJ2-3; perhaps TRBD2 as D (5 bases). CDR3 size: 14 residues. In germline, CDR1 is SGHRS, CDR2 YFSETQ. V shed 7 bases and J shed 4 bases, with 16 bases lying between them. The CDR3, as DNA: TGCGCCAGCTCCGGACTTGGGCGCGCAGATACGCAGTATTTT. Amino acid sequence: CASSGLGRADTQYF.

The chain has TRBV10-3 and TRBJ1-2, with a possible D match to TRBD1 (6 bases). Germline lookup yields CDR1 ENHRY and CDR2 SYGVKD. CDR3 length: 15 residues. V dropped 0 bases and J dropped 5 bases, with 13 bases sitting between them. The CDR3 nucleotides are TGTGCCATCAGTGAGTCTGGACAGCCTCAGTATGGCTACACCTTC. Its protein is CAISESGQPQYGYTF.

This chain links TRBV19 with TRBJ2-7, with TRBD2 identical over 7 bases. V lost 4 bases to trimming and J lost 2 bases; unmatched junction nucleotides: 2. This CDR3 has 13 residues. Germline CDR1 is LNHDA and CDR2 is SQIVND (reference sequence). The CDR3 coding sequence is TGTGCCAGTAGTAGGGGGGGTACCTACGAGCAGTACTTC. The encoded protein is CASSRGGTYEQYF.